These 17 T cell receptor beta chains were all obtained from the same sample, sequenced in a study of response to subunit inactivated influenza vaccine. TCRdb fed the RT-PCR reads into MiXCR, producing one record per CDR3 protein. The table shows 650,000 to 700,000 distinct CDR3 sequences, with approximately 14% occurring only once. The sample consisted of PBMCs from blood, taken 12 days after vaccination. The receptors here all came from a man aged 45 to 65 who received an inactivated influenza vaccine.

Only a few counts were recorded for this clonotype. V is TRBV11-2 and J is TRBJ1-6; D is perhaps TRBD1 (5 bases). In germline, CDR1 is SGHAT, CDR2 FQNNGV. V was clipped by 2 bases and J by 7 bases, with 12 bases between them. The CDR3 runs to 15 residues. The CDR3 is CASSLSGIGNSPLHF. The CDR3 DNA follows: TGTGCCAGCAGCTTATCAGGGATTGGGAATTCACCCCTCCACTTT.

The gene calls are TRBV7-9 and TRBJ2-3; D is uncertain. The CDR3 length is 15 residues. Germline CDR1 SEHNR, CDR2 FQNEAQ (reference sequence). V dropped 5 bases and J dropped 2 bases, with 14 bases sitting between them. CDR3 region: CASSPKRRYTDTQYF. The CDR3 DNA follows: TGTGCCAGCAGCCCTAAACGCAGGTACACAGATACGCAGTATTTT.

The chain couples TRBV6-2 or TRBV6-3 to TRBJ2-7; 9 bases align to TRBD1. This CDR3 is 15 amino acids long. Germline assignment: CDR1 MNHEY and CDR2 SVGEGT. Trimming took 2 bases from V and 6 from J; bases not matched to a gene: 8. The CDR3 DNA is TGTGCCAGCAGTTACCCCGCGGGACAGGGTTCCGAGCAGTACTTC. Residues: CASSYPAGQGSEQYF.

V gene TRBV5-8 combines with J gene TRBJ2-5; D is uncertain. Germline CDR1 is SGHTS and CDR2 is YDEGEE. V was shortened by 5 bases and J by 1 base, with 9 bases between the two germline ends. The CDR3 length is 13 residues. CDR3 nucleotides: TGTGCCAGCAGTTGGGGATTCCAAGAGACCCAGTACTTC. Protein product: CASSWGFQETQYF. Filled out from reference TRBV5-8 and TRBJ2-5, the complete variable domain reads EAGVTQSPTHLIKTRGQQATLRCSPISGHTSVYWYQQALGLGLQFLLWYDEGEERNRGNFPPRFSGRQFPNYSSELNVNALELEDSALYLCASSWGFQETQYFGPGTRLLVL.

V gene TRBV20-1 combines with J gene TRBJ2-3; TRBD2 aligns across 14 bases. The CDR3 is 15 residues long. Trimming took 6 bases from V and 3 from J; bases not matched to a gene: 5. Per the germline V gene, CDR1 is DFQATT and CDR2 is SNEGSKA (reference sequence). The CDR3 loop reads CSAPGLAGETDTQYF. The CDR3 DNA reads TGCAGTGCCCCGGGACTAGCGGGAGAGACAGATACGCAGTATTTT.

This clonotype was found a few times. V gene TRBV25-1 combines with J gene TRBJ1-1; D uncertain. The germline V gene encodes CDR1 MGHDK and CDR2 SYGVNS. V lost 2 bases and J 1 base, leaving 5 bases between the germline ends. The CDR3 sequence is 13 residues long. CDR3 protein: CASSEHWNTEAFF. The CDR3 DNA sequence: TGTGCCAGCAGTGAACACTGGAACACTGAAGCTTTCTTT.

This chain links TRBV10-3 with TRBJ2-3, with D perhaps TRBD1 (6 bases). The CDR3 consists of 11 residues. CDR1 is ENHRY, CDR2 SYGVKD, per germline. Deletions cut 11 bases from V and 4 bases from J, with 10 bases between. Here the CDR3 reads CAARGADTQYF. Written as DNA, the CDR3 is TGTGCCGCCAGGGGAGCAGATACGCAGTATTTT.

This clonotype was counted a few times. The rearrangement uses TRBV20-1 and TRBJ1-5; D gene uncertain. Deletions cut 4 bases from V and 4 bases from J, with 5 bases between. From germline, CDR1 is DFQATT and CDR2 SNEGSKA (reference sequence). This CDR3 comprises 11 residues. The CDR3 DNA sequence: TGCAGTGCTACCAATAATCAGCCCCAGCATTTT. Its translation is CSATNNQPQHF.

This chain joins TRBV20-1 and TRBJ2-3, with D tentatively TRBD2 (6 bases). Trimming shortened V by 4 bases and J by 3 bases, and 14 bases separated the two germline ends. CDR1 is DFQATT and CDR2 is SNEGSKA in the germline V gene (reference sequence). This CDR3 has 14 amino acids. CDR3 sequence: CSANRLARTDTQYF. DNA for the CDR3: TGCAGTGCTAATAGGCTAGCGAGGACAGATACGCAGTATTTT.

This clonotype was observed at least ten times. The CDR3 DNA reads TGTGCCAGCAGTGGACCGGGACAGGGGTTGTACGAGCAGTACTTC. Amino acid sequence: CASSGPGQGLYEQYF. The chain employs TRBV12-3 or TRBV12-4 and TRBJ2-7; 10 bases are a match to TRBD1. CDR3 length: 15 residues. V lost 5 bases to trimming and J lost 4 bases; unmatched junction nucleotides: 8.

The V and J genes are TRBV4-2 and TRBJ2-7, with D possibly matching TRBD2 (5 bases). V lost 0 bases to trimming and J lost 4 bases, with 22 bases between them. The V gene's germline CDR1 is LGHNA and CDR2 YNFKEQ. CDR3 length: 18 amino acids. The CDR3 loop is CASSQDGRPVEGTYEQYF. CDR3 in DNA: TGTGCCAGCAGCCAAGATGGGAGACCGGTTGAGGGCACGTACGAGCAGTACTTC.

This CDR3 reads CASKRGAGLGNSPLHF. In DNA form, the CDR3 reads TGTGCCAGCAAGAGGGGTGCTGGCCTCGGGAATTCACCCCTCCACTTT. V usage is TRBV12-3 or TRBV12-4 and J usage is TRBJ1-6, with TRBD1 as a possible D gene (5 bases). The CDR3 covers 16 residues. V was shortened by 7 bases and J by 7 bases, with 20 bases between the two germline ends.

This clonotype showed up many times. The gene calls are TRBV24-1 and TRBJ1-2; D is perhaps TRBD1 (5 bases). The CDR3 sequence is 15 residues long. V was pared by 0 bases and J by 1 base, with 8 bases between. CDR1 KGHDR and CDR2 SFDVKD come from the germline V gene. The CDR3, as DNA: TGTGCCACCAGTGATTTGGACAGAGATAACTATGGCTACACCTTC. Its protein is CATSDLDRDNYGYTF.

This clonotype was seen at least ten times. The chain couples TRBV25-1 to TRBJ2-7, with D possibly matching TRBD2 (5 bases). CDR1 is MGHDK, CDR2 SYGVNS, per germline. Between the trimmed V and J ends, which lost 6 bases and 3 bases, there was a span of 24 bases. The CDR3 covers 17 residues. The CDR3: CASSARAGSNSNYEQYF. The CDR3 nucleotides are TGTGCCAGCAGCGCCCGGGCGGGTAGTAACTCGAACTACGAGCAGTACTTC.

This clonotype was seen a handful of times. The chain couples TRBV4-2 to TRBJ1-2, with a weak D call TRBD1 (5 bases). V lost 1 base, J lost 10 bases, and 13 bases lay in between. Germline lookup yields CDR1 LGHNA and CDR2 YNFKEQ. The CDR3 has 13 residues. DNA of the CDR3: TGTGCCAGCAGCCAAGGGGACCGCCCTGACTACACCTTC. This codes for CASSQGDRPDYTF.

This clonotype was observed a handful of times. The rearrangement uses TRBV5-1 and TRBJ1-2; 8 bases are a match to TRBD1. The germline CDR1 and CDR2 sequences are SGHRS and YFSETQ. V lost 2 bases to trimming and J lost 6 bases; unmatched junction nucleotides: 6. The CDR3 sequence is 14 residues long. This chain's CDR3 is CASSLGQGPNGYTF. In DNA form, the CDR3 reads TGCGCCAGCAGCTTAGGACAGGGACCAAATGGCTACACCTTC.

This clonotype was seen at least ten times. The J gene is TRBJ2-7, the V gene TRBV20-1; perhaps TRBD2 as D (6 bases). The germline CDR1 and CDR2 sequences are DFQATT and SNEGSKA (reference sequence). CDR3 length equals 13 residues. The V gene lost 6 bases and the J gene lost 7 bases, with 19 bases spanning the gap. The CDR3 spells CSAPVGSAWEQYF. The CDR3 DNA is TGCAGTGCCCCAGTCGGGAGTGCTTGGGAGCAGTACTTC.